These T cell receptor beta chains were read from a single sample in a study of cytotoxic CD8 clonotypes in ibrutinib-treated CLL. Clones were sequenced by immunoSEQ multiplex PCR, and TCRdb holds only the in-frame ones, with some missing. Seen here are approximately 320,000 clones, approximately 67% observed once, and the top ten hold roughly 6%. Sequences were derived from PBMCs, sampled after 36 months of ibrutinib treatment. The source of these receptors is a human donor with chronic lymphocytic leukemia. CDR3s include the opening cysteine and the closing phenylalanine or tryptophan. A D gene is named only where the DNA matches it firmly. Not every row has a clone size; where given, it reads once, few, many or a size class.

TRBV6-4,TRBJ1-1,NA,NA,CASSDSFTGRTEAFF,TGTGCCAGCAGTGACTCGTTCACAGGGCGAACTGAAGCTTTCTTT
TRBV7-8,TRBJ2-2,TRBD2,NA,CASSLGTSGEYTGELFF,TGTGCCAGCAGCTTAGGGACTAGCGGGGAATACACCGGGGAGCTGTTTTTT
TRBV7-7,TRBJ2-2,NA,NA,CASSLSLGTGELFF,TGTGCCAGCAGCTTATCTTTGGGCACCGGGGAGCTGTTTTTT
TRBV27,TRBJ2-7,NA,NA,CASSFRFAGYEQYF,TGTGCCAGCAGTTTCCGGTTCGCGGGCTACGAGCAGTACTTC
TRBV7-6,TRBJ2-2,TRBD2,NA,CASQLADSLNTGELFF,TGTGCCAGCCAACTAGCGGACTCATTGAACACCGGGGAGCTGTTTTTT
TRBV18,TRBJ1-2,TRBD1,few,CASSPSQGDYGYTF,TGTGCCAGCTCACCGAGTCAGGGGGACTATGGCTACACCTTC
TRBV27,TRBJ1-6,NA,NA,CASSLWGGGSPLHF,TGTGCCAGCAGTTTATGGGGGGGCGGGTCACCCCTCCACTTT
TRBV2,TRBJ2-7,TRBD1,NA,CAGTGGHAYEQYF,TGTGCCGGGACAGGGGGACATGCCTACGAGCAGTACTTC
TRBV6-4,TRBJ2-1,TRBD2,NA,CASRALAGGPRDEQFF,TGTGCCAGCAGGGCACTAGCGGGAGGGCCTAGGGATGAGCAGTTCTTC
TRBV10-3,TRBJ2-7,NA,NA,CAISEGASYEQYF,TGTGCCATCAGTGAGGGGGCGTCCTACGAGCAGTACTTC
TRBV7-9,TRBJ1-1,NA,few,CASSFLRRGNTEAFF,TGTGCCAGCAGCTTTCTGAGGCGGGGGAACACTGAAGCTTTCTTT
TRBV10-3,TRBJ1-2,TRBD1,NA,CAISESMVGDRGVRRGGYTF,TGTGCCATCAGTGAGTCGATGGTAGGGGACAGGGGTGTCCGGCGAGGGGGCTACACCTTC
TRBV7-2,TRBJ1-5,NA,NA,CASSSTGTVDVPQHF,TGTGCCAGCAGCTCCACCGGGACCGTAGACGTTCCCCAGCATTTT
TRBV7-9,TRBJ2-3,TRBD2,few,CASSLLAGDTQYF,TGTGCCAGCAGCTTATTAGCGGGGGATACGCAGTATTTT
TRBV4-1,TRBJ2-5,NA,once,CASSQVLDPKQETQYF,TGCGCCAGCAGCCAAGTGCTGGACCCGAAACAAGAGACCCAGTACTTC
TRBV6-5,TRBJ1-1,NA,few,CASMWLNTEAFF,TGTGCCAGCATGTGGCTGAACACTGAAGCTTTCTTT
TRBV6-5,TRBJ1-5,TRBD1,NA,CASSYRGQGGNQPQHF,TGTGCCAGCAGTTACCGCGGACAGGGTGGCAATCAGCCCCAGCATTTT
TRBV29-1,TRBJ1-1,NA,NA,CSLFLNTEAFF,TGCAGCCTCTTCCTGAACACTGAAGCTTTCTTT
TRBV29-1,TRBJ2-5,TRBD2,NA,CSVVRGVGETQYF,TGCAGCGTTGTCCGGGGGGTTGGGGAGACCCAGTACTTC
TRBV5-4,TRBJ1-2,NA,few,CASSPVRQIQFDYGYTF,TGTGCCAGCAGCCCCGTACGACAGATTCAATTCGATTATGGCTACACCTTC
TRBV19,TRBJ2-7,NA,few,CASSPGPGIGYEQYF,TGTGCCAGTAGTCCTGGACCGGGAATCGGATACGAGCAGTACTTC
TRBV5-1,TRBJ2-3,TRBD1,NA,CASSTWDRGSTDTQYF,TGCGCCAGCAGCACGTGGGACAGGGGTAGCACAGATACGCAGTATTTT
TRBV9,TRBJ2-2,NA,few,CASSVMLGAGTGELFF,TGTGCCAGCAGCGTAATGTTGGGGGCGGGCACCGGGGAGCTGTTTTTT
TRBV4-2,TRBJ2-1,TRBD2,NA,CASSQVVGTSGANEQFF,TGTGCCAGCAGCCAAGTGGTCGGGACTAGCGGGGCCAATGAGCAGTTCTTC
TRBV4-3,TRBJ2-7,TRBD2,once,CASSQMTSAYEQYF,TGCGCCAGCAGCCAGATGACTAGCGCCTACGAGCAGTACTTC
TRBV9,TRBJ2-1,TRBD2,NA,CASSVAPSGGNEQFF,TGTGCCAGCAGCGTAGCGCCTAGCGGGGGTAATGAGCAGTTCTTC
TRBV18,TRBJ2-3,NA,few,CASSPTRIGTDTQYF,TGTGCCAGCTCACCAACTCGGATCGGCACAGATACGCAGTATTTT
TRBV29-1,TRBJ1-1,NA,NA,CSALTGMNTEAFF,TGCAGCGCTCTGACAGGCATGAACACTGAAGCTTTCTTT
TRBV12-5,TRBJ2-2,NA,NA,CASGLRGVPNAGELFF,TGTGCTAGTGGTCTCCGAGGGGTGCCGAACGCCGGGGAGCTGTTTTTT
TRBV4-1,TRBJ2-7,TRBD1,NA,CASSQEKGTGAYEQYF,TGCGCCAGCAGCCAAGAAAAGGGGACAGGGGCCTACGAGCAGTACTTC
TRBV7-2,TRBJ2-7,NA,once,CASSLLDSQSIYEQYF,TGTGCCAGCAGCTTATTAGACTCACAGTCAATCTACGAGCAGTACTTC
TRBV6-5,TRBJ1-5,TRBD1,few,CASSLGQGFQPQHF,TGTGCCAGCAGTTTAGGACAGGGCTTTCAGCCCCAGCATTTT
TRBV29-1,TRBJ1-4,TRBD1,NA,CSAGRDSIEKLFF,TGCAGCGCTGGACGGGACAGTATTGAAAAACTGTTTTTT
TRBV5-1,TRBJ2-7,NA,NA,CASSLGVGRYEQYF,TGCGCCAGCAGCTTGGGTGTGGGGCGGTACGAGCAGTACTTC
TRBV28,TRBJ1-2,NA,NA,CASRRDYGYTF,TGTGCCAGCCGGCGAGACTATGGCTACACCTTC
TRBV28,TRBJ2-4,TRBD2,NA,CASSLLQLAGGPPKNIQYF,TGTGCCAGCAGTTTATTGCAACTAGCGGGAGGGCCTCCCAAAAACATTCAGTACTTC
TRBV5-1,TRBJ2-1,NA,NA,CASSLERRNNEQFF,TGCGCCAGCAGCTTGGAGCGCAGAAACAATGAGCAGTTCTTC
TRBV6-6,TRBJ2-5,NA,NA,CASSYKGAQYF,TGTGCCAGCAGTTACAAGGGGGCCCAGTACTTC
TRBV7-2,TRBJ2-1,NA,NA,CASSLEGTVGYNEQFF,TGTGCCAGCAGCTTAGAGGGTACGGTAGGCTACAATGAGCAGTTCTTC
TRBV4-2,TRBJ2-1,NA,few,CASGWGVYNEQFF,TGTGCCAGCGGCTGGGGGGTATACAATGAGCAGTTCTTC
TRBV7-9,TRBJ2-3,NA,few,CASSPVPQYTDTQYF,TGTGCCAGCAGCCCCGTCCCGCAATACACAGATACGCAGTATTTT
TRBV7-9,TRBJ2-1,TRBD2,NA,CASSVVRTSGSDEQFF,TGTGCCAGCAGCGTAGTCCGGACTAGCGGGAGCGATGAGCAGTTCTTC
TRBV7-8,TRBJ2-7,NA,NA,CASSSIQGGEQYF,TGTGCCAGCAGCTCGATACAGGGCGGTGAGCAGTACTTC
TRBV6-5,TRBJ2-5,NA,NA,CASSRGRETQYF,TGTGCCAGCAGTAGAGGGAGAGAGACCCAGTACTTC
TRBV12-5,TRBJ2-2,NA,NA,CASATSNTGELFF,TGTGCTAGTGCCACGAGTAACACCGGGGAGCTGTTTTTT
TRBV5-1,TRBJ2-7,NA,NA,CASSLVVGIYEQYF,TGCGCCAGCAGCTTGGTGGTGGGAATCTACGAGCAGTACTTC
TRBV11-2,TRBJ2-2,TRBD1,NA,CASSLRTGYTGELFF,TGTGCCAGCAGCTTGCGGACAGGGTACACCGGGGAGCTGTTTTTT
TRBV29-1,TRBJ1-4,TRBD1,NA,CSVQTGINEKLFF,TGCAGCGTCCAGACAGGGATCAATGAAAAACTGTTTTTT
TRBV5-1,TRBJ1-2,NA,NA,CASSPDLTLGGYTF,TGCGCCAGCAGCCCCGACCTGACCTTGGGAGGCTACACCTTC
TRBV2,TRBJ2-2,NA,few,CASGGQNTGELFF,TGTGCCAGCGGAGGACAGAACACCGGGGAGCTGTTTTTT
TRBV9,TRBJ2-1,TRBD2,NA,CASSSSGGAYNEQFF,TGTGCCAGCAGCTCCAGCGGGGGGGCCTACAATGAGCAGTTCTTC
TRBV19,TRBJ2-2,NA,NA,CASSKAVATTGELFF,TGTGCCAGTAGCAAGGCGGTAGCGACCACCGGGGAGCTGTTTTTT
TRBV5-1,TRBJ2-3,NA,NA,CASSVLVSSTDTQYF,TGCGCCAGCAGCGTCCTAGTTTCTAGCACAGATACGCAGTATTTT
TRBV18,TRBJ2-3,NA,NA,CASSPVGSASPGDTQYF,TGTGCCAGCTCACCAGTCGGAAGCGCCTCACCGGGAGATACGCAGTATTTT
TRBV7-2,TRBJ2-1,NA,NA,CASSDWDTRSYNEQFF,TGTGCCAGCAGCGACTGGGACACCCGCTCCTACAATGAGCAGTTCTTC
TRBV28,TRBJ2-7,NA,few,CASSSHPGVGEQYF,TGTGCCAGCAGTTCTCACCCAGGCGTGGGAGAGCAGTACTTC
TRBV5-1,TRBJ1-1,NA,NA,CASSNGMNTEAFF,TGCGCCAGCAGTAACGGGATGAACACTGAAGCTTTCTTT